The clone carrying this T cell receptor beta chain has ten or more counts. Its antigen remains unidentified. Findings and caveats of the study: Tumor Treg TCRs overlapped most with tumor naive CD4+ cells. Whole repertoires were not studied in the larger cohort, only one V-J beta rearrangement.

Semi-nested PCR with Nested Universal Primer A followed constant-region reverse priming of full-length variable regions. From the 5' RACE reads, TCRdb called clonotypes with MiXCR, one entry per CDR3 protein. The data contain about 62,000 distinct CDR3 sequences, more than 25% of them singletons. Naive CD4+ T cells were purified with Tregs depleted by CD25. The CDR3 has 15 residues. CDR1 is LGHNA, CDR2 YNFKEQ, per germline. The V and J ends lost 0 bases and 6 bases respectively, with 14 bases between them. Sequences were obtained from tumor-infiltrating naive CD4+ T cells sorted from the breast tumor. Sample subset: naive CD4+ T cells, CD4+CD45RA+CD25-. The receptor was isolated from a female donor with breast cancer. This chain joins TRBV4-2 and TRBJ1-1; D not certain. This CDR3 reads CASSQDPRNNAEAFF. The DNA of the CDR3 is TGTGCCAGCAGCCAAGATCCTCGGAACAACGCTGAAGCTTTCTTT.